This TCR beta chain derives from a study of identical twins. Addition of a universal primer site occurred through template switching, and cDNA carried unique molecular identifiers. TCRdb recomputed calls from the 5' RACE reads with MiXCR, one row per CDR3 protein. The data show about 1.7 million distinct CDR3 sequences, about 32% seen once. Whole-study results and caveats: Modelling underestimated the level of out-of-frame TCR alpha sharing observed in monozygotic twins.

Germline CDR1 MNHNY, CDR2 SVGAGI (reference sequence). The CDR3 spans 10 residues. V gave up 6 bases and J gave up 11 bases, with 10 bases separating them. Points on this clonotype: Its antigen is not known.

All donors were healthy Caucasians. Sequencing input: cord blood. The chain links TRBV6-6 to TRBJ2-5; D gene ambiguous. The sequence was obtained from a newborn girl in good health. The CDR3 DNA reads TGTGCCAGCAGGGGTCGTGAGCAGTACTTC. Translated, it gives CASRGREQYF.